The entry below describes one TCR beta chain. There are many counts of this clonotype. Its antigen is still unknown. Base quality data are lacking; no much larger clone is found one base away. The library was produced with PCR. Sequenced using an Illumina HiSeq 2500. TCR library preparation used molecular barcoding, with unique molecular identifiers applied to normalize quantification of the TCRbeta repertoire. TCRdb reprocessed the public reads (quality trimming at Q25 with fastp, clone calling with MiXCR) and kept in-frame beta chains. One record per CDR3 amino acid sequence lists the most common genes and DNA. In all, the sample holds 350,000 to 450,000 distinct CDR3 sequences, and over 20% of those were seen once. Of the sample, 3.5% to 4% falls within the top ten clones. The CDR3 numbers 14 residues from cysteine through phenylalanine. Solely the CDR3 DNA is kept, with 42 bases framed from the first base. Per the germline V gene (reference sequence), DFQATT is the CDR1 and SNEGSKA is the CDR2. Relative to germline, V is 0 bases shorter and J is 4 bases shorter, with 13 bases between their ends.

The entry originates in a study of T-cell reconstitution after alpha-beta-depleted transplantation in children (dated by TCRdb to the mid-2010s). Describing the broader study: T-cell immune reconstitution after TCRalphabeta/CD19-depleted allogeneic hematopoietic cell transplantation in children was quantitatively tracked in the study by means of TCR repertoire profiling.

The input for sequencing was PBMCs from the stem cell graft donor, taken from the stem cell graft. This chain joins TRBV20-1 to TRBJ2-7; the D gene cannot be resolved beyond TRBD1 or TRBD2, each matching 5 bases. The clonotype originates from a human donor who donated a stem cell graft to a child with acute myeloid leukemia. The base sequence is TGCAGTGCTAGAGATCCGGGCAGGGAGTACGAGCAGTACTTC. It codes for CSARDPGREYEQYF.